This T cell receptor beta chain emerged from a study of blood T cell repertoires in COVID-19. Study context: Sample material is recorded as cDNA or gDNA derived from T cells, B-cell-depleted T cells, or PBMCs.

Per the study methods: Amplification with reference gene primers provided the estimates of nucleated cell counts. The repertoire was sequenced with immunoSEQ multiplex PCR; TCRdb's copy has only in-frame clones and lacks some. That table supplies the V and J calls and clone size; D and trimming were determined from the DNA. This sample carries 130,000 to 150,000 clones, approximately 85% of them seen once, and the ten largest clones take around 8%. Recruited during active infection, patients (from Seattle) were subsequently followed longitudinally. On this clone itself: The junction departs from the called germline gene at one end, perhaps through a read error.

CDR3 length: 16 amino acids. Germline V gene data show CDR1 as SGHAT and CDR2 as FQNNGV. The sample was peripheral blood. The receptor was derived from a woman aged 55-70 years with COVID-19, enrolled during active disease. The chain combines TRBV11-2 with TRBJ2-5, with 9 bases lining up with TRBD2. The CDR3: CASSLEAAGGRGTQYF. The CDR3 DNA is TGTGCCAGCAGTTTAGAAGCGGCGGGGGGGCGTGGGACCCAGTACTTC. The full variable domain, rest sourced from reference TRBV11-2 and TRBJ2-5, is EAGVAQSPRYKIIEKRQSVAFWCNPISGHATLYWYQQILGQGPKLLIQFQNNGVVDDSQLPKDRFSAERLKGVDSTLKIQPAKLEDSAVYLCASSLEAAGGRGTQYFGPGTRLLVL.